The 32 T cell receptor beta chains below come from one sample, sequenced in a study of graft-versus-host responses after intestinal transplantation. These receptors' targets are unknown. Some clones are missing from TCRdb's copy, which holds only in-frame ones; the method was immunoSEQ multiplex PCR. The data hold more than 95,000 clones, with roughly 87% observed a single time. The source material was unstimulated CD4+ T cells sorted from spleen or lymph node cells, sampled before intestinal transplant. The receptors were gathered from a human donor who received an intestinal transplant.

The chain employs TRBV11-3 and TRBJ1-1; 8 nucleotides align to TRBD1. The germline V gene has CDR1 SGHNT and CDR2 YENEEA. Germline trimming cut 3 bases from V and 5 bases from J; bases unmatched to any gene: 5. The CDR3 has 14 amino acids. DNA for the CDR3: TGTGCCAGCAGCTTCCAGGGGGCTGGGACTGAAGCTTTCTTT. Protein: CASSFQGAGTEAFF.

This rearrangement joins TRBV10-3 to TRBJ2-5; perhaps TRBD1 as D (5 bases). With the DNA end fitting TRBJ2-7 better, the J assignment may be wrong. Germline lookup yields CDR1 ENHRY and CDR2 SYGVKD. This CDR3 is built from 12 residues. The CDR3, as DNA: TGTGCCATCAGGACAGACTCCTACGAGCAGTACTTC. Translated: CAIRTDSYEQYF.

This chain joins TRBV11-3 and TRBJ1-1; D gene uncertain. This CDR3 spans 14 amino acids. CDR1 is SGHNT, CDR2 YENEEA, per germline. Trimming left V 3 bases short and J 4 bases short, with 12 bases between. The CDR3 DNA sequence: TGTGCCAGCAGCTTGAGGGCCACCGGCACTGAAGCTTTCTTT. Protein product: CASSLRATGTEAFF.

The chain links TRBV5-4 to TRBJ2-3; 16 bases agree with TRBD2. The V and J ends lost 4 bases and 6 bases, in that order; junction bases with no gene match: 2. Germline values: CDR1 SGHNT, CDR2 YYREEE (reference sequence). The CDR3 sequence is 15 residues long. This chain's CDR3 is CASSGTSGGADTQYF. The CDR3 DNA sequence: TGTGCCAGCAGCGGGACTAGCGGGGGGGCCGATACGCAGTATTTT.

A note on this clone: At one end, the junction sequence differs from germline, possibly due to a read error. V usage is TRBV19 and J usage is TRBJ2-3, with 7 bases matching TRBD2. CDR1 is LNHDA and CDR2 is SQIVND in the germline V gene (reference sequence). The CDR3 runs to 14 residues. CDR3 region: CASSPMTSIDTQYF. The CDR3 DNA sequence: TGTGCCAGTAGTCCGATGACTAGCATAGATACGCAGTATTTT. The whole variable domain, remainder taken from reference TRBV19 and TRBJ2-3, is DGGITQSPKYLFRKEGQNVTLSCEQNLNHDAMYWYRQDPGQGLRLIYYSQIVNDFQKGDIAEGYSVSREKKESFPLTVTSAQKNPTAFYLCASSPMTSIDTQYFGPGTRLTVL.

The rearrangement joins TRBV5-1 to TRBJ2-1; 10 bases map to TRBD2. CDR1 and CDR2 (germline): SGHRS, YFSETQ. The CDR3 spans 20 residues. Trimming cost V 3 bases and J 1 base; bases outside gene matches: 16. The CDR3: CASSSSPPSGSWPSYNEQFF. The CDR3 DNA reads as TGCGCCAGCAGCTCGAGCCCCCCTAGCGGGAGTTGGCCATCCTACAATGAGCAGTTCTTC.

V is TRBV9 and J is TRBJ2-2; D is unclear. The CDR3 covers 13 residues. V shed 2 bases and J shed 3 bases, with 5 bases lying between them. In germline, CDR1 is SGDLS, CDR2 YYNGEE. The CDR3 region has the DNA TGTGCCAGCAGCGTTGGGGACACCGGGGAGCTGTTTTTT. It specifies CASSVGDTGELFF.

The CDR3, as DNA: TGTGCCAGCAGCTCCGAGACGCGGGGGCAGCCCCAGCATTTT. It encodes CASSSETRGQPQHF. The V gene is TRBV7-6, the J gene TRBJ1-5, with D tentatively TRBD1 (5 bases). Germline V gene sequence: CDR1 SGHVS, CDR2 FNYEAQ. CDR3 length equals 14 residues. With 4 bases removed from V and 7 bases from J, the gap between germline ends came to 14 bases.

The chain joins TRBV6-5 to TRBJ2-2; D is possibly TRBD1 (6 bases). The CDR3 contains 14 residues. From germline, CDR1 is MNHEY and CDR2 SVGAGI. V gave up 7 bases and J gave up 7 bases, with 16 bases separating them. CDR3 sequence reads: CASKSGQLNGELFF. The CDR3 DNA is TGTGCCAGCAAGTCGGGACAACTCAACGGGGAGCTGTTTTTT.

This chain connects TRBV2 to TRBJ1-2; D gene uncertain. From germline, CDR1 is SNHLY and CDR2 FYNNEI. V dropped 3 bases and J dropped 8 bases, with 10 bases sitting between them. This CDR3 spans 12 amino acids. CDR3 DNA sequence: TGTGCCAGCAGTGACTATGGTTGGGGCTACACCTTC. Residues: CASSDYGWGYTF.

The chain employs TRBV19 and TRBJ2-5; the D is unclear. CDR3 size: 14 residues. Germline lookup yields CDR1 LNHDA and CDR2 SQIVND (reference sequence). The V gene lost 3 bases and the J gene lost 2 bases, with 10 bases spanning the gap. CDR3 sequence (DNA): TGTGCCAGTAGTATTAGCAGATATCAAGAGACCCAGTACTTC. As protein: CASSISRYQETQYF.

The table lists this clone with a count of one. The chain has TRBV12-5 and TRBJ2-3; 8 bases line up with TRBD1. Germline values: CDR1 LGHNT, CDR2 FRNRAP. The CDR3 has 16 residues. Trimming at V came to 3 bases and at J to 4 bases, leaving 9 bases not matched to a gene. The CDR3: CASGLRVTGDADTQYF. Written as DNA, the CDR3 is TGTGCTAGTGGTTTAAGGGTGACAGGGGATGCAGATACGCAGTATTTT.

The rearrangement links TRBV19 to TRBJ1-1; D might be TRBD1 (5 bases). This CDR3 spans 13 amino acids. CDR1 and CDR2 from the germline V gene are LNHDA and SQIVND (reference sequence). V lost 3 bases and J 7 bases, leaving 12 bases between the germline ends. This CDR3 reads CASSIPGTVEAFF. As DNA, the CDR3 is TGTGCCAGTAGTATTCCGGGGACGGTTGAAGCTTTCTTT.

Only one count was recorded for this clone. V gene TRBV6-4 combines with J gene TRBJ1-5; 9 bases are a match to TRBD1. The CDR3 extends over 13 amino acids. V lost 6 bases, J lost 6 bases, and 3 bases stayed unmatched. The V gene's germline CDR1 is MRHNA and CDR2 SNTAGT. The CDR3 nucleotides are TGTGCCAGCAGCGGGACAGGGTTTCAGCCCCAGCATTTT. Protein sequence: CASSGTGFQPQHF.

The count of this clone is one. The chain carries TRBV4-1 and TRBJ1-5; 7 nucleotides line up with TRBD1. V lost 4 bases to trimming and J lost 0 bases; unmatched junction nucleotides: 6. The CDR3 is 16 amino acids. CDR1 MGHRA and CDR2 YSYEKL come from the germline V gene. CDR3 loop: CASSPTGVLSNQPQHF. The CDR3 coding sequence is TGCGCCAGCAGCCCCACAGGGGTCCTTAGCAATCAGCCCCAGCATTTT.

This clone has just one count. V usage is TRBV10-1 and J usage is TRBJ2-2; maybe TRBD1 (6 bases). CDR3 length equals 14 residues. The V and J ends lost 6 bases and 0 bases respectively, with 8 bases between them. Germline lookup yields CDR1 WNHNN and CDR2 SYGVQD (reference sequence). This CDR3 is CASRDRTNTGELFF. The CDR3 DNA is TGCGCCAGCAGGGACAGAACGAACACCGGGGAGCTGTTTTTT.

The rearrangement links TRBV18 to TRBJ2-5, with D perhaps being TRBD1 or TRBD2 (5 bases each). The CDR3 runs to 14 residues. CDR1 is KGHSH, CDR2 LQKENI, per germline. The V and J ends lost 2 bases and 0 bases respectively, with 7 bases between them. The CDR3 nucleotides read TGTGCCAGCTCACCAGGGACGTACCAAGAGACCCAGTACTTC. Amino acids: CASSPGTYQETQYF.

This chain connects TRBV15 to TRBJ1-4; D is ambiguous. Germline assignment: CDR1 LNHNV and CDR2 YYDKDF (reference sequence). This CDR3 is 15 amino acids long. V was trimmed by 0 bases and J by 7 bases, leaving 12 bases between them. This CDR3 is CATSRDSGDGEKLFF. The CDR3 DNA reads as TGTGCCACCAGCAGAGATTCAGGAGATGGTGAAAAACTGTTTTTT.

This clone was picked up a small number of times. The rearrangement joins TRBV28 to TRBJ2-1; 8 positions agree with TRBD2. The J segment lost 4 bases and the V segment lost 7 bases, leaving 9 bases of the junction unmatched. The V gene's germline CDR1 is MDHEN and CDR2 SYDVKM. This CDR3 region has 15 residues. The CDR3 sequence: CASTHQRERYNEQFF. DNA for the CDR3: TGTGCCAGCACCCACCAGCGGGAGCGTTACAATGAGCAGTTCTTC.

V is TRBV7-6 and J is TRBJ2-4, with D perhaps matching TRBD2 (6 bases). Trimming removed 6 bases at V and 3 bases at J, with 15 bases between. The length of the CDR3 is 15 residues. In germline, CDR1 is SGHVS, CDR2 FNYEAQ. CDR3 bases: TGTGCCAGCAGTCCCTTCCCGGGAGACAAAAACATTCAGTACTTC. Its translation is CASSPFPGDKNIQYF.

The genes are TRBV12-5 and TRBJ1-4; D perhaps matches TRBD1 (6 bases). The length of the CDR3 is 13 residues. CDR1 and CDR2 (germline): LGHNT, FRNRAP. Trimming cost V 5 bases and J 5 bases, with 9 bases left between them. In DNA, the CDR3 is TGTGCTAGTGGTGGGGGCCGCAATGAAAAACTGTTTTTT. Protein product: CASGGGRNEKLFF.

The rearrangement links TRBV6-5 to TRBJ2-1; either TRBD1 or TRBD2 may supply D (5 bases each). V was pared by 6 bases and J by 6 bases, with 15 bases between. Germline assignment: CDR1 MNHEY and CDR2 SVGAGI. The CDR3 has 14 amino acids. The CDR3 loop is CASSRSRGANEQFF. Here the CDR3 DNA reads TGTGCCAGCAGCCGCTCCCGGGGCGCCAATGAGCAGTTCTTC.

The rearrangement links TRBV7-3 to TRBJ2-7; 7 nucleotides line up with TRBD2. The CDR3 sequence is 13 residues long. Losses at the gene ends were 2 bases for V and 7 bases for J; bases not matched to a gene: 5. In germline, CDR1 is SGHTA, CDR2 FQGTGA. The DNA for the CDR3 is TGTGCCAGCAGCTTACGACGCGGGAGTGAGCAGTACTTC. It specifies CASSLRRGSEQYF.

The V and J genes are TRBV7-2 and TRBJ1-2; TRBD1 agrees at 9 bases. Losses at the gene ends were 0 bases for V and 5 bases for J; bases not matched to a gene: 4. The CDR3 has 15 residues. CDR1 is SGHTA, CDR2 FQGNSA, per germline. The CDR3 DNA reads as TGTGCCAGCAGCTTAGCCGGGACAGGGTTATATGGCTACACCTTC. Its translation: CASSLAGTGLYGYTF.

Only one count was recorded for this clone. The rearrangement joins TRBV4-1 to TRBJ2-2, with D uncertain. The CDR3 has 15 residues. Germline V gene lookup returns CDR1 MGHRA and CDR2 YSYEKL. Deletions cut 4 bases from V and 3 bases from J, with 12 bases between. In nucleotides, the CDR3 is TGCGCCAGCAGCCTCCGTACGGGCGACACCGGGGAGCTGTTTTTT. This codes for CASSLRTGDTGELFF.

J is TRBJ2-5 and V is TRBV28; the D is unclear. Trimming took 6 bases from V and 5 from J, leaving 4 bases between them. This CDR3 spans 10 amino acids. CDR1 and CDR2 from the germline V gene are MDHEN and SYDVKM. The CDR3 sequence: CASRRETQYF. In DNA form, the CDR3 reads TGTGCCAGCAGGAGGGAGACCCAGTACTTC.

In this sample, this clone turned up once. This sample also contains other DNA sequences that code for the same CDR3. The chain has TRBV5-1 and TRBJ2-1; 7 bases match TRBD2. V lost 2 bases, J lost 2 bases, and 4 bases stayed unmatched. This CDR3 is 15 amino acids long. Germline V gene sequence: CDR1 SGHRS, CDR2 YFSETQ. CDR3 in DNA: TGCGCCAGCAGCTTAGTGGGAGGGCCCTACAATGAGCAGTTCTTC. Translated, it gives CASSLVGGPYNEQFF.

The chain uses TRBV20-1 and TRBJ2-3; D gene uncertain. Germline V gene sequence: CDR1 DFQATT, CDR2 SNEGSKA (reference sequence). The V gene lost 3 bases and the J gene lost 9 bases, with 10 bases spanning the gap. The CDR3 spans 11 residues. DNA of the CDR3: TGCAGTGCTAGTTCCCGCGGCACGCAGTATTTT. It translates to CSASSRGTQYF.

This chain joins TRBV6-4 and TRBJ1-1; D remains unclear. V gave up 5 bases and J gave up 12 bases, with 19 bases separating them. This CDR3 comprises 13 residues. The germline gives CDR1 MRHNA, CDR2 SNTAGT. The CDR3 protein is CASSNEGSRGTFF. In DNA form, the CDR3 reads TGTGCCAGCAGTAACGAGGGTAGTCGTGGGACTTTCTTT.

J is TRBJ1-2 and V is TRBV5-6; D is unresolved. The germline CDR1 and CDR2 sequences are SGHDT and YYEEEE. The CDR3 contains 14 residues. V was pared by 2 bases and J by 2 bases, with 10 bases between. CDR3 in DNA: TGTGCCAGCAGCTTCTACAGAGGAAACTATGGCTACACCTTC. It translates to CASSFYRGNYGYTF.

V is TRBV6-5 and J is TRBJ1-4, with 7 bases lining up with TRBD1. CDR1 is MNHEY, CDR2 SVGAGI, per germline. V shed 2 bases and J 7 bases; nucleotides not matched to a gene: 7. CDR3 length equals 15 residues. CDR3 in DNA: TGTGCCAGCAGTTACGACCGCGACAGGGCTGAAAAACTGTTTTTT. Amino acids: CASSYDRDRAEKLFF.

The CDR3 DNA reads TGTGCCAGCAGCGAACAGTACAATTCACCCCTCCACTTT. Amino acids: CASSEQYNSPLHF. The chain employs TRBV7-7 and TRBJ1-6; D uncertain. CDR1 is SSHAT and CDR2 is FNYEAQ in the germline V gene (reference sequence). The CDR3 totals 13 residues. Trimming took 5 bases from V and 7 from J, leaving 9 bases between them.